The 18 T cell receptor beta chains reported below all come from one sample, sequenced in a study of T cell responses to AZD1222 COVID-19 vaccine. Profiled with immunoSEQ multiplex PCR; TCRdb holds only in-frame clones, not every one. Seen here are 65,000 to 90,000 clones, approximately 88% observed once, and the top ten hold less than 20%. The sample here was peripheral blood, taken on day 0 of AZD1222 vaccination. These receptors all come from an adult in good health.

By share, this clone counts as medium-sized. The V call is TRBV19, the J call TRBJ1-2; possibly TRBD1 for D (6 bases). Trimming removed 5 bases from V and 8 bases from J, with 21 bases in between. The CDR3 spans 15 residues. Germline V gives CDR1 LNHDA, CDR2 SQIVND (reference sequence). Here the CDR3 DNA reads TGTGCCAGTAGTTTTGGGGGCGCGCCGAGCAGGGGCTACACCTTC. It translates to CASSFGGAPSRGYTF.

The CDR3 sequence is CASSLLRDRVDEQYF. The CDR3 DNA follows: TGTGCCAGCAGTTTACTGCGGGACAGGGTGGACGAGCAGTACTTC. The J gene is TRBJ2-7, the V gene TRBV28; 9 bases align to TRBD1. The CDR3 loop spans 15 amino acids. CDR1 MDHEN and CDR2 SYDVKM come from the germline V gene. V gave up 2 bases and J gave up 5 bases; unmatched junction bases: 7. Full variable domain (rest looked up from reference TRBV28 and TRBJ2-7): DVKVTQSSRYLVKRTGEKVFLECVQDMDHENMFWYRQDPGLGLRLIYFSYDVKMKEKGDIPEGYSVSREKKERFSLILESASTNQTSMYLCASSLLRDRVDEQYFGPGTRLTVT.

This clone appeared once. V is TRBV27 and J is TRBJ1-1; 11 bases line up with TRBD1. With V trimmed by 6 bases and J by 1 base, 4 bases remained unmatched. CDR1 MNHEY and CDR2 SMNVEV come from the germline V gene (reference sequence). This CDR3 spans 15 amino acids. CDR3 sequence (DNA): TGTGCCAGCAGGAGGACAGGGGGCGCGAACACTGAAGCTTTCTTT. It encodes CASRRTGGANTEAFF.

This clone came up once. V is TRBV30 and J is TRBJ2-7, with D tentatively TRBD1 or TRBD2 (6 bases each). The CDR3 has 15 amino acids. The V gene lost 5 bases and the J gene lost 0 bases, with 17 bases spanning the gap. Germline lookup yields CDR1 GTSNPN and CDR2 SVGIG (reference sequence). Written as DNA, the CDR3 is TGTGCCTGGGGAGGGTGGGACAACTACTCCTACGAGCAGTACTTC. Residues: CAWGGWDNYSYEQYF.

This chain links TRBV29-1 with TRBJ2-7; D may be TRBD1 (5 bases). The CDR3 has 12 amino acids. CDR1 and CDR2 from the germline V gene are SQVTM and ANQGSEA. CDR3 amino acids: CRACDSTYEQYF. CDR3 in DNA: TGCAGGGCTTGTGACAGCACCTACGAGCAGTACTTC.

The rearrangement links TRBV2 to TRBJ1-1, with a possible D match to TRBD1 (5 bases). This CDR3 is built from 14 residues. CDR1 SNHLY and CDR2 FYNNEI come from the germline V gene. With 3 bases removed from V and 3 bases from J, the gap between germline ends came to 11 bases. The CDR3 is CASSDSGGDTEAFF. The CDR3 DNA reads TGTGCCAGCAGTGATTCAGGAGGGGACACTGAAGCTTTCTTT.

The chain joins TRBV2 to TRBJ2-6; D not resolved. Germline V lookup: CDR1 SNHLY, CDR2 FYNNEI. The germline V and J ends were trimmed by 3 bases and 0 bases, with 3 bases remaining between them. The CDR3 is 14 residues long. The CDR3 loop reads CASSELSGANVLTF. The CDR3 region has the DNA TGTGCCAGCAGTGAGCTCTCTGGGGCCAACGTCCTGACTTTC.

The chain links TRBV7-9 to TRBJ2-7; 8 bases map to TRBD2. There are 13 residues in the CDR3. The V gene end was trimmed by 8 bases and the J gene end by 9 bases; junction bases not matched to a gene: 12. The germline gives CDR1 SEHNR, CDR2 FQNEAQ (reference sequence). The CDR3 region is CASSGGAGAGQYF. The CDR3 nucleotides read TGTGCCAGCTCGGGAGGAGCGGGAGCTGGGCAGTACTTC.

J is TRBJ2-1 and V is TRBV18, with 9 bases matching TRBD1. Germline lookup yields CDR1 KGHSH and CDR2 LQKENI. The CDR3 has 17 amino acids. Trimming removed 4 bases from V and 4 bases from J; junction bases left unmatched: 11. The CDR3 DNA reads TGTGCCAGCTCACGATATCCGGGACAGGGTCAGTACAATGAGCAGTTCTTC. This gives the protein CASSRYPGQGQYNEQFF.

V usage is TRBV6-2 or TRBV6-3 and J usage is TRBJ1-2, with 8 bases identical to TRBD1. CDR1 and CDR2 (germline): MNHEY, SVGEGT. CDR3 size: 15 residues. V gave up 0 bases and J gave up 8 bases; unmatched junction bases: 8. The CDR3 nucleotides read TGTGCCAGCAGTTACTCCGGACAGGGTGGGTACGGCTACACCTTC. Translated: CASSYSGQGGYGYTF.

The chain is built from TRBV5-5 and TRBJ1-4, with D possibly matching TRBD1 (6 bases). Looked up from germline, CDR1 is SGHKS and CDR2 is YYEKEE (reference sequence). CDR3 length: 15 amino acids. The ends were cut back, 0 bases at V and 8 bases at J, with 14 bases in the middle. CDR3 residues: CASSLAAYGGEKLFF. CDR3 DNA sequence: TGTGCCAGCAGCTTGGCCGCCTACGGGGGCGAAAAACTGTTTTTT.

DNA for the CDR3: TGTGCCAGCAGCCGCACAGATACGCAGTATTTT. Its translation: CASSRTDTQYF. J is TRBJ2-3 and V is TRBV7-8; no firm D call. V was cut by 5 bases and J by 1 base, with 1 base left in between. CDR1 is SGHVS, CDR2 FQNEAQ, per germline. This CDR3 comprises 11 residues.

The J gene is TRBJ1-5, the V gene TRBV24-1, with TRBD1 as a possible D gene (5 bases). The CDR3 consists of 13 residues. V was pared by 7 bases and J by 4 bases, with 10 bases between. CDR1 is KGHDR and CDR2 is SFDVKD in the germline V gene. The CDR3 DNA follows: TGTGCCACCAGCGCGGCAGGGAATCAGCCCCAGCATTTT. This gives the protein CATSAAGNQPQHF.

The chain is built from TRBV5-4 and TRBJ2-2, with 9 bases lining up with TRBD2. The trim removed 4 bases at V and 4 bases at J, leaving 11 bases unmatched. The CDR3 is 17 residues long. Germline-derived CDR1 and CDR2 are SGHNT and YYREEE (reference sequence). CDR3 bases: TGTGCCAGCAGCCCCACCTTAGCGGGAGTACTCACCGGGGAGCTGTTTTTT. It yields the protein CASSPTLAGVLTGELFF. Using reference TRBV5-4 and TRBJ2-2 for the parts outside the CDR3, the full variable domain is ETGVTQSPTHLIKTRGQQVTLRCSSQSGHNTVSWYQQALGQGPQFIFQYYREEENGRGNFPPRFSGLQFPNYSSELNVNALELDDSALYLCASSPTLAGVLTGELFFGEGSRLTVL.

V is TRBV5-4 and J is TRBJ2-1; 8 nucleotides align to TRBD2. CDR3 length: 16 amino acids. J was trimmed by 0 bases and V by 2 bases; bases with no gene match: 4. CDR1 is SGHNT, CDR2 YYREEE, per germline (reference sequence). CDR3 nucleotides: TGTGCCAGCAGCTTTCCGGGAGGGAGCTCCTACAATGAGCAGTTCTTC. Encoded protein: CASSFPGGSSYNEQFF. Drawing the rest from reference TRBV5-4 and TRBJ2-1, the complete variable domain is ETGVTQSPTHLIKTRGQQVTLRCSSQSGHNTVSWYQQALGQGPQFIFQYYREEENGRGNFPPRFSGLQFPNYSSELNVNALELDDSALYLCASSFPGGSSYNEQFFGPGTRLTVL.

The CDR3 loop is CASSESLKQGAGNQPQHF. Written as DNA, the CDR3 is TGCGCCAGCAGTGAGTCCCTAAAACAGGGGGCGGGCAATCAGCCCCAGCATTTT. This rearrangement joins TRBV10-1 to TRBJ1-5; 9 bases map to TRBD1. Germline CDR1 reads WNHNN; CDR2 reads SYGVQD (reference sequence). J lost 2 bases, V lost 0 bases, and 8 bases had no gene match. The CDR3 is made up of 18 amino acids.

The V and J genes are TRBV27 and TRBJ1-1, with 7 nucleotides matching TRBD1. Germline V CDR1 and CDR2: MNHEY, SMNVEV (reference sequence). V gave up 5 bases and J gave up 1 base; unmatched junction bases: 4. The length of the CDR3 is 14 residues. CDR3 DNA: TGTGCCAGCAGTGAGACAGGGCCGAACACTGAAGCTTTCTTT. Encoded protein: CASSETGPNTEAFF.

This chain connects TRBV12-2 to TRBJ2-7; TRBD1 is the table's D call and was not checked against the DNA. TRBV12-2 is described as a pseudogene. The CDR3 loop spans 16 amino acids. The CDR3 loop reads CASRLAWTGQTYEQYF. The CDR3 DNA sequence: TGTGCAAGTCGCTTAGCATGGACAGGTCAAACCTACGAGCAGTACTTC.